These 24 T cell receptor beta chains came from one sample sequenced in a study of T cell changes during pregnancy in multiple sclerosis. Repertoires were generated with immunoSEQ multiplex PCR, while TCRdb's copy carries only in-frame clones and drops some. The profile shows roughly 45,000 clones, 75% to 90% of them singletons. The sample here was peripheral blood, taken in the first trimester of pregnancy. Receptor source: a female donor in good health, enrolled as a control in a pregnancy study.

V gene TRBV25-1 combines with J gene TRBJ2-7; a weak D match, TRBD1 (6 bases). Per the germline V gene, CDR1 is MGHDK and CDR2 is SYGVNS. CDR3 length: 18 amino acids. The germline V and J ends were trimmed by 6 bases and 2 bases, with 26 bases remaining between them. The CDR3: CASSSSGVTASIAYEQYF. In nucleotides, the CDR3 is TGTGCCAGCAGCTCTTCAGGGGTTACAGCTTCCATTGCCTACGAGCAGTACTTC.

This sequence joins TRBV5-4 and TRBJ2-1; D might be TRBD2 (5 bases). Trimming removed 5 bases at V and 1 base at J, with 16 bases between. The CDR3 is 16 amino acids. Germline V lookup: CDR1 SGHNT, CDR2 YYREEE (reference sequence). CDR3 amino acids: CASRLLGSRSYNEQFF. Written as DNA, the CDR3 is TGTGCCAGCAGACTATTGGGGAGTCGGTCCTACAATGAGCAGTTCTTC.

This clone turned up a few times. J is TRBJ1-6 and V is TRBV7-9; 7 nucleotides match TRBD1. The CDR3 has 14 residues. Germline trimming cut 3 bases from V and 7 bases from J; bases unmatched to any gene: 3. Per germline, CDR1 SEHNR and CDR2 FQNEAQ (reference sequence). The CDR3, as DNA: TGTGCCAGCAGCTTCGGGACAGTGAATTCACCCCTCCACTTT. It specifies CASSFGTVNSPLHF.

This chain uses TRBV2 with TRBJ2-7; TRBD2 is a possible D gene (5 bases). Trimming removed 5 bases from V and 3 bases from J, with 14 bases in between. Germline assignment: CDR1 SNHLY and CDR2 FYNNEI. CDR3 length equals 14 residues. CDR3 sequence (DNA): TGTGCCAGCAGTCCGGACTGGGGTGACTACGAGCAGTACTTC. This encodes CASSPDWGDYEQYF.

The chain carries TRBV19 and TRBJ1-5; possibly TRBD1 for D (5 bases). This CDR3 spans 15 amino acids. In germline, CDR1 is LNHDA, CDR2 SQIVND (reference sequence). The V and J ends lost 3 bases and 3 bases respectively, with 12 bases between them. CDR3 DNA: TGTGCCAGTAGTATTTTGGGGGGTCTCAATCAGCCCCAGCATTTT. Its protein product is CASSILGGLNQPQHF.

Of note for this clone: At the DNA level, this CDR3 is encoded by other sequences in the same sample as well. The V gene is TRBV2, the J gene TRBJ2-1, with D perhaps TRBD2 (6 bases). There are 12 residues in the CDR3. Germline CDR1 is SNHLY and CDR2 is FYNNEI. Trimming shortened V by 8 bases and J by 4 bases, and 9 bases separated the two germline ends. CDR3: CASGGSYNEQFF. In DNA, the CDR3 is TGTGCCAGCGGGGGGAGTTACAATGAGCAGTTCTTC.

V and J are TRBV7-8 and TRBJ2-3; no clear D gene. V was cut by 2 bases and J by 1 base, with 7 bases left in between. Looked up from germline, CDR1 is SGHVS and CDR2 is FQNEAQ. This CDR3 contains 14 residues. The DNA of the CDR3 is TGTGCCAGCAGCTTATTTCGGGGCACAGATACGCAGTATTTT. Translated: CASSLFRGTDTQYF.

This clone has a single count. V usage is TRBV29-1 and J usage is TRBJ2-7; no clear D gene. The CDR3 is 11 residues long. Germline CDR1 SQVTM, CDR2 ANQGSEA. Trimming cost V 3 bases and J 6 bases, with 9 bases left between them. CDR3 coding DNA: TGCAGCGTTGAGAGGAGAGGCGAGCAGTACTTC. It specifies CSVERRGEQYF.

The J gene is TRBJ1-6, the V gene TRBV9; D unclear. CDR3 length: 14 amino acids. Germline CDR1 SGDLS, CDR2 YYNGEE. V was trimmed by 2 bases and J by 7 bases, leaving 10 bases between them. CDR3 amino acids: CASSVRAGNSPLHF. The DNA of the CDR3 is TGTGCCAGCAGCGTGCGGGCGGGGAATTCACCCCTCCACTTT.

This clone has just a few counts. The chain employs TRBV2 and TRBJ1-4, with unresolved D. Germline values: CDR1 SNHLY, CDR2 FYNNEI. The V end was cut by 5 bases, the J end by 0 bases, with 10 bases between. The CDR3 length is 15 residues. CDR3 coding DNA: TGTGCCAGCAGTCCAACACGTGCAACTAATGAAAAACTGTTTTTT. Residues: CASSPTRATNEKLFF.

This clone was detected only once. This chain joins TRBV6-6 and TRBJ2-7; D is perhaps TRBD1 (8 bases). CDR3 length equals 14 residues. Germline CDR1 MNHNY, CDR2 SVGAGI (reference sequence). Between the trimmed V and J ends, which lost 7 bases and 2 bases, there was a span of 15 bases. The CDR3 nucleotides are TGTGCCAGCACTAAAACAGGGGGGGCCTACGAGCAGTACTTC. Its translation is CASTKTGGAYEQYF.

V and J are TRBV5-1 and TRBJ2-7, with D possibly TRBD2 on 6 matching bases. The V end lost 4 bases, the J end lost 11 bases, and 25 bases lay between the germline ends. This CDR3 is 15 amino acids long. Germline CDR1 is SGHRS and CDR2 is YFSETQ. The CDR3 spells CASSPLAALASTEYF. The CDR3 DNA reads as TGCGCCAGCAGCCCTCTCGCCGCTCTAGCGAGTACTGAGTACTTC.

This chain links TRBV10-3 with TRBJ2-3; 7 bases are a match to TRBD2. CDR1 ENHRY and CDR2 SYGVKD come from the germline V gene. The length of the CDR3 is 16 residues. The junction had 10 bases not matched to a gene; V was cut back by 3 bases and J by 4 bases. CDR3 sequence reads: CAISDRGRATADTQYF. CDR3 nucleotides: TGTGCCATCAGTGATAGAGGGAGGGCGACGGCAGATACGCAGTATTTT.

CDR3 sequence reads: CASSERGGFNTGELFF. CDR3 in DNA: TGTGCCAGCAGTGAACGCGGGGGGTTTAACACCGGGGAGCTGTTTTTT. The chain has TRBV6-4 and TRBJ2-2, with 8 nucleotides matching TRBD2. The trim removed 3 bases at V and 2 bases at J, leaving 5 bases unmatched. This CDR3 region has 16 residues. Looked up from germline, CDR1 is MRHNA and CDR2 is SNTAGT.

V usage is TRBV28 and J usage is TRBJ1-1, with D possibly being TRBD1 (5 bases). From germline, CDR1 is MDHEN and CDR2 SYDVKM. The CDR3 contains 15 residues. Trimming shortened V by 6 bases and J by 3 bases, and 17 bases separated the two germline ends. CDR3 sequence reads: CASSIGGRGDTEAFF. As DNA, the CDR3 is TGTGCCAGCAGCATCGGGGGGAGGGGAGACACTGAAGCTTTCTTT.

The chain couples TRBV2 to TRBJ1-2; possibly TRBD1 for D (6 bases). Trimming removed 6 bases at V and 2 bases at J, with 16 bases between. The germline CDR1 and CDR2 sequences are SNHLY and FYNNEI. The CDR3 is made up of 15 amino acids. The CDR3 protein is CASRGHSPLNYGYTF. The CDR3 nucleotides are TGTGCCAGCAGGGGACACAGCCCTCTAAACTATGGCTACACCTTC.

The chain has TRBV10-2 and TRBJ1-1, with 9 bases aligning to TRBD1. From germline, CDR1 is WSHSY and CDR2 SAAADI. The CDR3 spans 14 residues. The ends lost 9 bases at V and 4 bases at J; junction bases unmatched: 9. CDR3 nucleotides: TGCGCCAGTGGGGGGACAGGGAGTGGCACTGAAGCTTTCTTT. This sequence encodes CASGGTGSGTEAFF.

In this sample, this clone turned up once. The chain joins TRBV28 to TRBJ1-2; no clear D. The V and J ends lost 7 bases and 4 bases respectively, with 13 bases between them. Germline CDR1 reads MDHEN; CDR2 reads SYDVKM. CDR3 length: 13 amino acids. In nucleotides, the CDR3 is TGTGCCAGCAAACCGGGGAGCCTCTATGGCTACACCTTC. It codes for CASKPGSLYGYTF.

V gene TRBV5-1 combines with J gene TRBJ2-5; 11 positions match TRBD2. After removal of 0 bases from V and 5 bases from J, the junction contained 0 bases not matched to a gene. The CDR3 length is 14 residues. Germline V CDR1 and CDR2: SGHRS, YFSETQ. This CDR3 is CASSLGTSGETQYF. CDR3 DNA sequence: TGCGCCAGCAGCTTGGGGACTAGCGGGGAGACCCAGTACTTC.

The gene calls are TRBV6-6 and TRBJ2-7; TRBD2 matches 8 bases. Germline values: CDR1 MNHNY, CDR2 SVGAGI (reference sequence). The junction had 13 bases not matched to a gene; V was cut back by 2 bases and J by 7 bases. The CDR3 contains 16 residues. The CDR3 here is CASSYLLAAQGGEQYF. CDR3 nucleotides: TGTGCCAGCAGTTACCTACTAGCGGCCCAGGGAGGGGAGCAGTACTTC.

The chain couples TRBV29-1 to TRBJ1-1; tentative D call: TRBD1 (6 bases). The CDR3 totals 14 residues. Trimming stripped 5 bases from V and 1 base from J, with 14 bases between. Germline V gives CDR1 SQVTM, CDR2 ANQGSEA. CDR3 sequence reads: CSVIPGGANTEAFF. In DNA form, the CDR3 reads TGCAGCGTTATCCCTGGGGGCGCGAACACTGAAGCTTTCTTT.

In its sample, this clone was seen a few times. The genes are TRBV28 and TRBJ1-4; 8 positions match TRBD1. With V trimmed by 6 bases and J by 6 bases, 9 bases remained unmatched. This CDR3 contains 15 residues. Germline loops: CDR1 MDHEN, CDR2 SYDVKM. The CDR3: CASSPRQGTDEKLFF. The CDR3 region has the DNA TGTGCCAGCAGCCCTCGACAGGGGACGGATGAAAAACTGTTTTTT.

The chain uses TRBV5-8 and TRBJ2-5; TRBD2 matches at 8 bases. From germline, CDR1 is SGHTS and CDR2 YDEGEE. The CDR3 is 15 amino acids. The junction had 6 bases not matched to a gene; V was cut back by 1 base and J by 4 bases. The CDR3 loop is CASSLPAGVTETQYF. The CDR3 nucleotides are TGTGCCAGCAGCTTGCCAGCGGGAGTTACAGAGACCCAGTACTTC.

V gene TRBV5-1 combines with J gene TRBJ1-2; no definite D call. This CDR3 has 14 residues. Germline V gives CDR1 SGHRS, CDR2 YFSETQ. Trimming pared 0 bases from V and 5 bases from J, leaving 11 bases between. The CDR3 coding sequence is TGCGCCAGCAGCTTGGCCGCGGTTAGTTATGGCTACACCTTC. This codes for CASSLAAVSYGYTF.